The present T cell receptor (beta chain) was sequenced within a study of blood T cells in healthy people across ages. Study-wide points: Strong correlation existed between TCR beta diversity and naive T cell percentage.

As to this clonotype: Its antigen remains unknown.

The CDR3 is 14 amino acids. The V end lost 4 bases, the J end lost 14 bases, and 22 bases lay between the germline ends. The V gene's germline CDR1 is MGHDK and CDR2 SYGVNS. With a J-beta primer mix and a sample-barcoded 5' primer, a second PCR ran about 7 to 12 cycles. Every single cDNA molecule received a tag from a template-switch adaptor with 12 random nucleotides. Researchers report that each sample yielded at least 2.5 million CDR3-containing paired-end reads. TCRdb used MiXCR to reprocess the 5' RACE reads, holding one entry per CDR3 protein. The sample yields 1.5 million to 1.9 million distinct CDR3 sequences, about 42% seen once.

The chain is built from TRBV25-1 and TRBJ2-3; the D gene is possibly TRBD2 (5 bases). The receptor's source is a woman between 18 and 29 years old in good health. The specimen sequenced was blood. CDR3 DNA sequence: TGTGCCAGCAGTGGAGGGCGCCGACACAGATACGCGTATTTT. It yields the protein CASSGGRRHRYAYF.